A single sample is the source of the 14 T cell receptor beta chains below, sequenced in a study of CD8 T cells in Susac syndrome. When the RNA was reverse transcribed, random hexamers were used with an input of about 0.5 to 1 ug. TCRdb re-analysed the immunoSEQ multiplex PCR reads in MiXCR, keeping a single row per CDR3 protein. The data show 250,000 to 300,000 distinct CDR3 sequences, approximately 81% seen once. The sequenced material came from CD8+ T cells from PBMCs. These receptors came from a human donor with multiple sclerosis.

This chain uses TRBV7-9 with TRBJ2-7, with TRBD2 identical over 11 bases. The CDR3 sequence is 16 residues long. Germline loops: CDR1 SEHNR, CDR2 FQNEAQ (reference sequence). V lost 2 bases to trimming and J lost 3 bases; unmatched junction nucleotides: 6. CDR3 DNA: TGTGCCAGCAGCTTAAGAGCCGGGACTAGCGGCTACGAGCAGTACTTC. Residues: CASSLRAGTSGYEQYF.

The rearrangement uses TRBV9 and TRBJ2-7, with D uncertain. CDR3 size: 15 residues. The germline V gene encodes CDR1 SGDLS and CDR2 YYNGEE. V lost 0 bases and J lost 5, with 15 bases in between. In DNA form, the CDR3 reads TGTGCCAGCAGCGTAGAAGGTCGTTTAGCCCACGAGCAGTACTTC. It is translated as CASSVEGRLAHEQYF.

A few counts support this clonotype. The DNA of the CDR3 is TGTGCCAGCGATGAAGGCACCGGGGAGCTGTTTTTT. Translation gives CASDEGTGELFF. The V and J genes are TRBV6-2 or TRBV6-3 and TRBJ2-2, with D hard to call. In germline, CDR1 is MNHEY, CDR2 SVGEGT. V was cut by 8 bases and J by 4 bases, with 8 bases left in between. The CDR3 runs 12 residues.

The rearrangement links TRBV5-1 to TRBJ2-7; D uncertain. V shed 5 bases and J shed 6 bases, with 12 bases lying between them. The CDR3 runs to 12 residues. Germline V gene sequence: CDR1 SGHRS, CDR2 YFSETQ. DNA for the CDR3: TGCGCCAGCAGTAGAGGAGCCGGCGAGCAGTACTTC. It yields the protein CASSRGAGEQYF. The variable domain in full, with the rest retrieved from reference TRBV5-1 and TRBJ2-7, is KAGVTQTPRYLIKTRGQQVTLSCSPISGHRSVSWYQQTPGQGLQFLFEYFSETQRNKGNFPGRFSGRQFSNSRSEMNVSTLELGDSALYLCASSRGAGEQYFGPGTRLTVT.

The chain has TRBV12-3 or TRBV12-4 and TRBJ2-5, with D unresolved. With 6 bases removed from V and 0 bases from J, the gap between germline ends came to 8 bases. This CDR3 region has 13 residues. DNA of the CDR3: TGTGCCAGCAGCCCCTTGTACCAAGAGACCCAGTACTTC. Translated, it gives CASSPLYQETQYF.

V is TRBV28 and J is TRBJ2-7; 7 positions match TRBD2. Germline V gene sequence: CDR1 MDHEN, CDR2 SYDVKM. The CDR3 is made up of 14 amino acids. Trimming removed 3 bases from V and 3 bases from J; junction bases left unmatched: 5. CDR3 coding DNA: TGTGCCAGCAGTTTTGAGCGGGACCACTACGAGCAGTACTTC. Protein product: CASSFERDHYEQYF. Full variable domain (outside the CDR3, taken from reference TRBV28 and TRBJ2-7): DVKVTQSSRYLVKRTGEKVFLECVQDMDHENMFWYRQDPGLGLRLIYFSYDVKMKEKGDIPEGYSVSREKKERFSLILESASTNQTSMYLCASSFERDHYEQYFGPGTRLTVT.

This chain joins TRBV27 and TRBJ2-3; D perhaps matches TRBD1 (6 bases). CDR1 and CDR2 (germline): MNHEY, SMNVEV (reference sequence). The CDR3 covers 16 residues. With 5 bases removed from V and 1 base from J, the gap between germline ends came to 16 bases. The CDR3 DNA follows: TGTGCCAGCAGTCCCTACAGGGAACGTGGCACAGATACGCAGTATTTT. Its translation: CASSPYRERGTDTQYF.

This clonotype was seen just once. Relative to the germline gene, one junction end is altered; a read error may explain this. The CDR3 bases are TGTGCTAGCAGCCACATGCCCGGGCCCTCAAGCTCCTACAATGAGCAGTTCTTC. Amino acids: CASSHMPGPSSSYNEQFF. The chain is built from TRBV7-7 and TRBJ2-1; D not certain. Germline V CDR1 and CDR2: SSHAT, FNYEAQ (reference sequence). CDR3 length equals 18 residues.

The chain is built from TRBV7-9 and TRBJ2-3; 12 bases map to TRBD1. V gave up 5 bases and J gave up 5 bases; unmatched junction bases: 14. Germline V gives CDR1 SEHNR, CDR2 FQNEAQ (reference sequence). The CDR3 contains 18 residues. The CDR3 nucleotides are TGTGCCAGCAGCGCGGGACAGGGGGCATGGGAACAGAGAGATACGCAGTATTTT. Residues: CASSAGQGAWEQRDTQYF.

This rearrangement joins TRBV7-9 to TRBJ2-4; D call uncertain. Germline V CDR1 and CDR2: SEHNR, FQNEAQ (reference sequence). Trimming took off 3 bases at V and 9 bases at J, with 9 bases between the two ends. The CDR3 consists of 12 residues. In nucleotides, the CDR3 is TGTGCCAGCAGCTTTGAGAGTGGCATTCAGTACTTC. Its translation: CASSFESGIQYF.

V and J are TRBV20-1 and TRBJ2-3; 9 bases fit TRBD2. V lost 6 bases, J lost 1 base, and 11 bases stayed unmatched. Germline V gene lookup returns CDR1 DFQATT and CDR2 SNEGSKA (reference sequence). There are 16 residues in the CDR3. DNA for the CDR3: TGCAGTGCAACAGGAGGATGGACTAGCGGCACAGATACGCAGTATTTT. Its translation: CSATGGWTSGTDTQYF.

V gene TRBV7-8 combines with J gene TRBJ2-1; the D gene is possibly TRBD2 (5 bases). This CDR3 has 17 amino acids. Germline loops: CDR1 SGHVS, CDR2 FQNEAQ. V was clipped by 3 bases and J by 0 bases, with 15 bases between them. The CDR3 DNA is TGTGCCAGCAGCTTCAGCGACTACCCGAGCTCCTACAATGAGCAGTTCTTC. Translated, it gives CASSFSDYPSSYNEQFF.

This clonotype has just a few counts. V usage is TRBV9 and J usage is TRBJ1-3; D is undetermined. The CDR3 loop spans 12 amino acids. In germline, CDR1 is SGDLS, CDR2 YYNGEE. V lost 0 bases, J lost 8 bases, and 6 bases lay in between. This CDR3 reads CASSVGGDTIYF. In DNA, the CDR3 is TGTGCCAGCAGCGTAGGTGGGGACACCATATATTTT.

This clonotype was seen at least ten times. The rearrangement links TRBV25-1 to TRBJ2-7; D is unclear. Germline values: CDR1 MGHDK, CDR2 SYGVNS. The V and J ends lost 3 bases and 3 bases respectively, with 0 bases between them. The CDR3 consists of 10 residues. The CDR3: CASSDYEQYF. The CDR3 DNA reads as TGTGCCAGCAGTGACTACGAGCAGTACTTC.